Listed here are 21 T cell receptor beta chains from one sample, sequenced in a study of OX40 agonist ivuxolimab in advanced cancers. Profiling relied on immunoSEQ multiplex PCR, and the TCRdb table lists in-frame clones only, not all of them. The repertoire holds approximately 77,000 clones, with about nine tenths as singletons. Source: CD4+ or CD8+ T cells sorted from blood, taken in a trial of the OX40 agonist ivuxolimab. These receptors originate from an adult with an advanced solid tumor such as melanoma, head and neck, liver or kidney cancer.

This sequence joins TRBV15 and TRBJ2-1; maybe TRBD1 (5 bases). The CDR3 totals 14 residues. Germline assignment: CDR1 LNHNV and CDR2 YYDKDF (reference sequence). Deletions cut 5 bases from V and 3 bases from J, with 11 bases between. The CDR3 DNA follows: TGTGCCACCAGCGGGCAGGGCCTCTACAATGAGCAGTTCTTC. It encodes CATSGQGLYNEQFF.

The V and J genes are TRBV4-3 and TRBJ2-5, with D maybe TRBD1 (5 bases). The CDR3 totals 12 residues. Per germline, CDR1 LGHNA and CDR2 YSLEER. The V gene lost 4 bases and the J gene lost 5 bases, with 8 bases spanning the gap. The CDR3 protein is CASSRQGETQYF. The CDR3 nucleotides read TGCGCCAGCAGCCGCCAGGGCGAGACCCAGTACTTC.

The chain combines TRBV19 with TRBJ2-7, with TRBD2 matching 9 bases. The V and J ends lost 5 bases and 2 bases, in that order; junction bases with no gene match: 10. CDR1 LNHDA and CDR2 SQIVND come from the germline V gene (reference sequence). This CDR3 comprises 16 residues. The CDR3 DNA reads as TGTGCCAGTAGTGGAACGACTAGCGGCAAAGCCTACGAGCAGTACTTC. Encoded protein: CASSGTTSGKAYEQYF.

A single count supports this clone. The chain's CDR3 is CASSLGVTNSPLHF. DNA of the CDR3: TGTGCCAGCAGTTTAGGGGTGACTAATTCACCCCTCCACTTT. The rearrangement uses TRBV28 and TRBJ1-6; D gene unclear. V gave up 2 bases and J gave up 6 bases, with 8 bases separating them. There are 14 residues in the CDR3. In germline, CDR1 is MDHEN, CDR2 SYDVKM.

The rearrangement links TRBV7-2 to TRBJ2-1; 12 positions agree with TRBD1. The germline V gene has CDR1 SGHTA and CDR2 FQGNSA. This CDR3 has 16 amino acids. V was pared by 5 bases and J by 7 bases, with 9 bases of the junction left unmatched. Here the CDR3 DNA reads TGTGCCAGCAGCCCAGCCGGGACAGGGGGCATTAATGAGCAGTTCTTC. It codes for CASSPAGTGGINEQFF. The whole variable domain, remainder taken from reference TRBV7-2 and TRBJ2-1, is GAGVSQSPSNKVTEKGKDVELRCDPISGHTALYWYRQSLGQGLEFLIYFQGNSAPDKSGLPSDRFSAERTGGSVSTLTIQRTQQEDSAVYLCASSPAGTGGINEQFFGPGTRLTVL.

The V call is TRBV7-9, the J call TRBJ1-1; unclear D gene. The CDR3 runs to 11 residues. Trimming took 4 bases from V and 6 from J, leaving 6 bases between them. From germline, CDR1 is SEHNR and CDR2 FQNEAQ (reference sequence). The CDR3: CASSYASEAFF. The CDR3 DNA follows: TGTGCCAGCAGCTACGCTTCTGAAGCTTTCTTT.

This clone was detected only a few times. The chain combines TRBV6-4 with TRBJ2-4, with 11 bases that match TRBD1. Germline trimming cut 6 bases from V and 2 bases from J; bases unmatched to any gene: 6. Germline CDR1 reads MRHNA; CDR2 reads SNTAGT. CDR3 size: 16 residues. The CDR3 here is CASRDRGQLTKNIQYF. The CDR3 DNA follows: TGTGCCAGCAGGGACAGGGGGCAATTAACCAAAAACATTCAGTACTTC.

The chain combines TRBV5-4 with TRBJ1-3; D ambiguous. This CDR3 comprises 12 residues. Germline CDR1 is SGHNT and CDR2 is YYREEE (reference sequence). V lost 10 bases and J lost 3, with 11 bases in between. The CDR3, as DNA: TGTGCCCTGGGGTCAGATGGAAACACCATATATTTT. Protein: CALGSDGNTIYF.

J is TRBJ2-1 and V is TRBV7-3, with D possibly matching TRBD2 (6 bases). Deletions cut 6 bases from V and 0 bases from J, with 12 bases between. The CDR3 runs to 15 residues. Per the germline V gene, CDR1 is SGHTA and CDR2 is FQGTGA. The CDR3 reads CASSSSGYSYNEQFF. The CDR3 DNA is TGTGCCAGCAGTTCGAGCGGGTACTCCTACAATGAGCAGTTCTTC.

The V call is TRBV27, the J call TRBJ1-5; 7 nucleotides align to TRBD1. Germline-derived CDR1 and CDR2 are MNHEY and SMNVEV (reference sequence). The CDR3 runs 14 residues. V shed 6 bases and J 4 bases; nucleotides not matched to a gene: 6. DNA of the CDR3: TGTGCCAGCAGCACCGGACAGGTAAATCAGCCCCAGCATTTT. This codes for CASSTGQVNQPQHF.

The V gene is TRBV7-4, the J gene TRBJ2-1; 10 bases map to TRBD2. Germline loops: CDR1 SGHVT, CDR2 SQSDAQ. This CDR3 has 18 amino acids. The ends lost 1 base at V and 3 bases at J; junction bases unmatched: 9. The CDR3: CASSLGLGLAILYNEQFF. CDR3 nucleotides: TGTGCCAGCAGCTTAGGTTTGGGACTAGCGATCCTCTACAATGAGCAGTTCTTC.

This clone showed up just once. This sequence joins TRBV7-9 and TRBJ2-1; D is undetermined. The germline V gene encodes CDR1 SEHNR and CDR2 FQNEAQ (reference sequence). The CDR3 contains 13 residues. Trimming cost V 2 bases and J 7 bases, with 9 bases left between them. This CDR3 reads CASSLPPRNEQFF. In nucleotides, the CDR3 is TGTGCCAGCAGCTTACCGCCGCGTAATGAGCAGTTCTTC. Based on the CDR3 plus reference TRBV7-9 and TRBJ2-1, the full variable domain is DTGVSQNPRHKITKRGQNVTFRCDPISEHNRLYWYRQTLGQGPEFLTYFQNEAQLEKSRLLSDRFSAERPKGSFSTLEIQRTEQGDSAMYLCASSLPPRNEQFFGPGTRLTVL.

The DNA for the CDR3 is TGTGCCAGCAGTTTCCCCGCCGACACTGAAGCTTTCTTT. Translated: CASSFPADTEAFF. V is TRBV28 and J is TRBJ1-1; D uncertain. The CDR3 covers 13 residues. V lost 3 bases and J lost 3, with 8 bases in between. Germline CDR1 and CDR2: MDHEN and SYDVKM.

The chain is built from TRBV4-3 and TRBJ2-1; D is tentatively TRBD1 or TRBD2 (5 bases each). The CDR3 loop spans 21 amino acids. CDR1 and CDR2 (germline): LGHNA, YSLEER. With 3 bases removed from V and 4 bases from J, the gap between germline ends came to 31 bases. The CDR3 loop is CASSHAPPGPEASPNYNEQFF. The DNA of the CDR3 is TGCGCCAGCAGCCATGCTCCCCCGGGGCCCGAGGCCTCCCCTAATTACAATGAGCAGTTCTTC.

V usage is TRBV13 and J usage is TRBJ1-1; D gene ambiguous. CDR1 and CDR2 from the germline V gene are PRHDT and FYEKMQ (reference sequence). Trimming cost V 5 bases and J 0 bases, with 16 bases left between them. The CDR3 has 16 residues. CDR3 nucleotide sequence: TGTGCCAGCAGCCCCCTCGGGATTGGAGTGAACACTGAAGCTTTCTTT. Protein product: CASSPLGIGVNTEAFF. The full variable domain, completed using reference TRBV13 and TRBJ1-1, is AAGVIQSPRHLIKEKRETATLKCYPIPRHDTVYWYQQGPGQDPQFLISFYEKMQSDKGSIPDRFSAQQFSDYHSELNMSSLELGDSALYFCASSPLGIGVNTEAFFGQGTRLTVV.

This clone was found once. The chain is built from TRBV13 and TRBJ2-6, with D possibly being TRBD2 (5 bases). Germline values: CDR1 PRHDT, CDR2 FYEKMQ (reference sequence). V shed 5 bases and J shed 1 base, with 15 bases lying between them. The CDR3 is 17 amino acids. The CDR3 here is CASSPLDGESGANVLTF. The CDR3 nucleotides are TGTGCCAGCAGCCCCCTAGACGGGGAATCTGGGGCCAACGTCCTGACTTTC. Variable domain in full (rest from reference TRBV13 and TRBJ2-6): AAGVIQSPRHLIKEKRETATLKCYPIPRHDTVYWYQQGPGQDPQFLISFYEKMQSDKGSIPDRFSAQQFSDYHSELNMSSLELGDSALYFCASSPLDGESGANVLTFGAGSRLTVL.

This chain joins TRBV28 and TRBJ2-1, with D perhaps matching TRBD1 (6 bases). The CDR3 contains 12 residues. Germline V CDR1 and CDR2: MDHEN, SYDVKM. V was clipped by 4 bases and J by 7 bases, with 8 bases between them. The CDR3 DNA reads TGTGCCAGCAGTTCTCAGGGGAATGAGCAGTTCTTC. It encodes CASSSQGNEQFF.

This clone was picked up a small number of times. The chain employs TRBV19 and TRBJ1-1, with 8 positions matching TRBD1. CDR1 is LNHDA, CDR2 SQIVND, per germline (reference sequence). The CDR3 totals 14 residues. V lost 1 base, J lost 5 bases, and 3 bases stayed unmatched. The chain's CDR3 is CASSIGQGLTEAFF. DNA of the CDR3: TGTGCCAGTAGTATAGGACAGGGGTTGACTGAAGCTTTCTTT. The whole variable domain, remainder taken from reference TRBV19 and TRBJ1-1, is DGGITQSPKYLFRKEGQNVTLSCEQNLNHDAMYWYRQDPGQGLRLIYYSQIVNDFQKGDIAEGYSVSREKKESFPLTVTSAQKNPTAFYLCASSIGQGLTEAFFGQGTRLTVV.

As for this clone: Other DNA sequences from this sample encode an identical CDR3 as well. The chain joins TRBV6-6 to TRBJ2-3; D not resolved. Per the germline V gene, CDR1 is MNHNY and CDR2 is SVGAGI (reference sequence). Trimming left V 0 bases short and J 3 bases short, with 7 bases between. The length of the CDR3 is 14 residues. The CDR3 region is CASSYSTYTDTQYF. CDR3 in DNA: TGTGCCAGCAGTTACTCGACTTATACAGATACGCAGTATTTT.

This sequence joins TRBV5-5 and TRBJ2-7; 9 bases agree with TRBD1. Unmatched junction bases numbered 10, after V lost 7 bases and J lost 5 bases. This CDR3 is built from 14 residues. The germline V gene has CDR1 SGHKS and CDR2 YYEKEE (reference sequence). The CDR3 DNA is TGTGCCAGCCTGCCCGGGACAGGGTTCGACGAGCAGTACTTC. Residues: CASLPGTGFDEQYF.

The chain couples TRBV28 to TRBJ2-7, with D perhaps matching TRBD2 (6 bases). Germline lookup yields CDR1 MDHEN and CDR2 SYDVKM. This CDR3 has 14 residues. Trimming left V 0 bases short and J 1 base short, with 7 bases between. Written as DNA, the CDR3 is TGTGCCAGCAGTTTATGGGGGGGTTCCTACGAGCAGTACTTC. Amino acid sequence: CASSLWGGSYEQYF.